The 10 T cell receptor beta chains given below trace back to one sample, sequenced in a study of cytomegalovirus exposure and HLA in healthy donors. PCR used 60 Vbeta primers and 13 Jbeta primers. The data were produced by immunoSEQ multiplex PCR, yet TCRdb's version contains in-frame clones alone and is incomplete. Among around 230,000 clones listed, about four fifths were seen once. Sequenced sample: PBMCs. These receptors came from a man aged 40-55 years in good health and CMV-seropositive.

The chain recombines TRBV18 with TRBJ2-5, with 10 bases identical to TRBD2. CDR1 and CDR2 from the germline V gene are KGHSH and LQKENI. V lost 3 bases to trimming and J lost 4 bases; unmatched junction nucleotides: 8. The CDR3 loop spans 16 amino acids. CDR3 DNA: TGTGCCAGCTCACCCGCGGTAGCGGGAGGAAGAGAGACCCAGTACTTC. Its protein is CASSPAVAGGRETQYF. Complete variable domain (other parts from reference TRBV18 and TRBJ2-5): NAGVMQNPRHLVRRRGQEARLRCSPMKGHSHVYWYRQLPEEGLKFMVYLQKENIIDESGMPKERFSAEFPKEGPSILRIQQVVRGDSAAYFCASSPAVAGGRETQYFGPGTRLLVL.

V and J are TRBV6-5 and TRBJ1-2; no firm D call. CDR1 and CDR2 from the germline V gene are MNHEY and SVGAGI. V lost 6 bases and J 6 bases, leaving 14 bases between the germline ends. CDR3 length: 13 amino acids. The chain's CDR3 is CASRPAGFHGYTF. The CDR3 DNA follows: TGTGCCAGCAGACCCGCGGGGTTCCATGGCTACACCTTC.

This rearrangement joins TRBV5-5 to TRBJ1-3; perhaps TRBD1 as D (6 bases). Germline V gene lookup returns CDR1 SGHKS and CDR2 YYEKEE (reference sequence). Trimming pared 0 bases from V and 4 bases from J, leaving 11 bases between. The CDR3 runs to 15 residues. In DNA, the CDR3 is TGTGCCAGCAGCTTGGACGCAGGGGCGGGAAACACCATATATTTT. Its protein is CASSLDAGAGNTIYF.

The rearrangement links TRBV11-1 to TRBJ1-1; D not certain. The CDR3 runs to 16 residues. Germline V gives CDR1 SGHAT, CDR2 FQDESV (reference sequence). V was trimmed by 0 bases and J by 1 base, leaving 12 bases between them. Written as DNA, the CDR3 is TGTGCCAGCAGCTTAGCGCTAGGCAGAAGGAACACTGAAGCTTTCTTT. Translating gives CASSLALGRRNTEAFF.

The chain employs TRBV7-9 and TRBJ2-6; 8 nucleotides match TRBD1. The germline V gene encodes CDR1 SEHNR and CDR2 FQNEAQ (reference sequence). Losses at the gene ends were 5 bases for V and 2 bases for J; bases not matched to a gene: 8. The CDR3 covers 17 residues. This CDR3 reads CASSKTGVGTGANVLTF. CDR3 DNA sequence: TGTGCCAGCAGCAAGACAGGGGTTGGAACTGGGGCCAACGTCCTGACTTTC.

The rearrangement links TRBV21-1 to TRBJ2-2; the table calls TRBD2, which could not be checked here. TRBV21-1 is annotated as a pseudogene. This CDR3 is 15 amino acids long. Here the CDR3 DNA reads TGTGCCAGCAGCACCGGAACTAGTAAGCCCGGGGAGCTGTTTTTT. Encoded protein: CASSTGTSKPGELFF.

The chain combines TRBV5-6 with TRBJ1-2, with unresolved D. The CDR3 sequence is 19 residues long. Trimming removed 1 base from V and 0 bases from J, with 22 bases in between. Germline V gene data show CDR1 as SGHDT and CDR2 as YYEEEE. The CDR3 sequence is CASSLWVTGALIANYGYTF. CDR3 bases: TGTGCCAGCAGCTTGTGGGTAACGGGAGCGTTGATAGCTAACTATGGCTACACCTTC.

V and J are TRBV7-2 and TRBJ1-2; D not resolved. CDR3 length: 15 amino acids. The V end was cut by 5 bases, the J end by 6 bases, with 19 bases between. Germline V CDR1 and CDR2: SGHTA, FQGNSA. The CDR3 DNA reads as TGTGCCAGCAGCCTCGACATCACGGGAAGGAATGGCTACACCTTC. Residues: CASSLDITGRNGYTF.

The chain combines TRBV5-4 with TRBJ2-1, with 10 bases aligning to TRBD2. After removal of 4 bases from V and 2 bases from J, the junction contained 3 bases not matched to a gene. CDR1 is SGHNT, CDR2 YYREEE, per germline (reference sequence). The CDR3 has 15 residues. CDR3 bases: TGTGCCAGCAGCGAGGGACTAGCGCCCTACAATGAGCAGTTCTTC. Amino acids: CASSEGLAPYNEQFF.

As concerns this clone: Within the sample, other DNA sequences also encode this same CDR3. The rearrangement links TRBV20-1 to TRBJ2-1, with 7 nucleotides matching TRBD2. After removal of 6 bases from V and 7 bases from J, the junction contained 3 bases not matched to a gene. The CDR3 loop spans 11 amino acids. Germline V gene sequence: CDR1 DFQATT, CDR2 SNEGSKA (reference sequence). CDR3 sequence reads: CSAGGNNEQFF. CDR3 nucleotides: TGCAGTGCGGGGGGGAATAATGAGCAGTTCTTC.